Below are 9 T cell receptor beta chains sequenced from a single sample in a study of PD-1 blockade in classical Hodgkin lymphoma. Stated time point: newly diagnosed, previously untreated cHL patient sample. Profiled with immunoSEQ multiplex PCR; TCRdb holds only in-frame clones, not every one. This sample yields 70,000 or so clones, of which nearly 95% are seen a single time; approximately 2.5% belongs to the top ten. The sequenced sample was peripheral blood mononuclear cells (PBMCs). All receptors come from a human donor with classical Hodgkin lymphoma.

This clone was detected only a few times. The rearrangement links TRBV6-1 to TRBJ2-7; 12 nucleotides agree with TRBD1. V was clipped by 8 bases and J by 7 bases; unmatched bases: 9. In germline, CDR1 is MNHNS, CDR2 SASEGT. This CDR3 is 14 amino acids long. CDR3 sequence reads: CASGRGQGAHEQYF. CDR3 nucleotide sequence: TGTGCCAGCGGACGGGGACAGGGGGCGCATGAGCAGTACTTC.

This sequence joins TRBV5-6 and TRBJ2-5; no reliable D call. Germline-derived CDR1 and CDR2 are SGHDT and YYEEEE. The CDR3 contains 14 residues. V dropped 1 base and J dropped 1 base, with 8 bases sitting between them. This CDR3 reads CASSLQGVQETQYF. As DNA, the CDR3 is TGTGCCAGCAGCTTGCAAGGCGTCCAAGAGACCCAGTACTTC.

This chain connects TRBV18 to TRBJ1-1; D remains ambiguous. With 2 bases removed from V and 12 bases from J, the gap between germline ends came to 22 bases. Germline V gene sequence: CDR1 KGHSH, CDR2 LQKENI. The CDR3 sequence is 15 residues long. The CDR3 loop reads CASSPVLPQSEYPFF. CDR3 nucleotide sequence: TGTGCCAGCTCACCAGTCCTCCCCCAGTCAGAATATCCTTTCTTT.

V gene TRBV10-2 combines with J gene TRBJ2-6; maybe TRBD1 (6 bases). The CDR3 runs 15 residues. Germline V CDR1 and CDR2: WSHSY, SAAADI. Trimming shortened V by 1 base and J by 4 bases, and 8 bases separated the two germline ends. The chain's CDR3 is CASSEWGLGANVLTF. CDR3 DNA: TGCGCCAGCAGTGAGTGGGGGCTCGGGGCCAACGTCCTGACTTTC.

This clone was recorded only once. This chain links TRBV7-2 with TRBJ1-2; D gene unclear. The V end lost 0 bases, the J end lost 7 bases, and 15 bases lay between the germline ends. CDR3 length equals 15 residues. Germline values: CDR1 SGHTA, CDR2 FQGNSA. The CDR3 bases are TGTGCCAGCAGCTTAGCAGGGTATCAAGGTGGTGGCTACACCTTC. The encoded protein is CASSLAGYQGGGYTF. The complete variable domain, with remaining parts taken from reference TRBV7-2 and TRBJ1-2, reads GAGVSQSPSNKVTEKGKDVELRCDPISGHTALYWYRQSLGQGLEFLIYFQGNSAPDKSGLPSDRFSAERTGGSVSTLTIQRTQQEDSAVYLCASSLAGYQGGGYTFGSGTRLTVV.

This chain links TRBV11-2 with TRBJ1-1, with TRBD1 identical over 12 bases. Germline-derived CDR1 and CDR2 are SGHAT and FQNNGV. The V segment lost 1 base and the J segment 7 bases; nucleotides outside the gene matches: 7. The CDR3 length is 16 residues. CDR3 sequence: CASSLVGQGARGEAFF. The CDR3 nucleotides are TGTGCCAGCAGCTTAGTGGGACAGGGGGCGCGGGGTGAAGCTTTCTTT.

V usage is TRBV7-2 and J usage is TRBJ2-7; 7 bases match TRBD2. V lost 5 bases to trimming and J lost 3 bases; unmatched junction nucleotides: 7. This CDR3 comprises 14 residues. Germline values: CDR1 SGHTA, CDR2 FQGNSA. The CDR3 loop is CASSRGTGGYEQYF. Written as DNA, the CDR3 is TGTGCCAGCAGCCGGGGGACGGGGGGCTACGAGCAGTACTTC.

The chain employs TRBV6-1 and TRBJ2-5; possibly TRBD1 or TRBD2 for D (7 bases each). Trimming removed 6 bases from V and 4 bases from J, with 15 bases in between. CDR3 size: 14 residues. CDR1 is MNHNS, CDR2 SASEGT, per germline. The CDR3 DNA follows: TGTGCCAGCAGGGGGGGGACAGTCAGAGAGACCCAGTACTTC. It yields the protein CASRGGTVRETQYF.

V gene TRBV4-1 combines with J gene TRBJ1-6; no firm D call. Germline V gene sequence: CDR1 MGHRA, CDR2 YSYEKL. The CDR3 is made up of 17 amino acids. V dropped 0 bases and J dropped 2 bases, with 11 bases sitting between them. The chain's CDR3 is CASSQDSRAPYNSPLHF. In DNA, the CDR3 is TGCGCCAGCAGCCAAGATAGCAGAGCCCCCTATAATTCACCCCTCCACTTT.